This T cell receptor beta chain was captured by sequencing in a study of blood T cell repertoires in COVID-19 (dated by TCRdb to 2019 to 2021). For context, the study as a whole: Samples covering the acute and convalescent phases of COVID-19 were provided by collaborators in the United States, Italy and Spain. The repertoires were made available in a free public database intended to serve as a resource for research on the immune response to SARS-CoV-2. Deeply sampled blood TCRbeta repertoires from subjects exposed to, actively infected with, or recovered from COVID-19 were included in the dataset. A de-identified subject ID, COVID-19 status, age in years and sex were almost always included in the sample metadata. Samples were obtained from the ongoing ImmuneRACE study (first 160 participants) and from some 1,300 subjects provided by 6 global collaborators. The material from the prospective study consisted of cDNA or gDNA derived from T cells, B-cell-depleted T cells, or PBMCs. Where available, HLA class I and class II types were obtained from metadata supplied by the sample provider rather than from assay-based typing.

Collaborating institutions collected whole blood in K2EDTA tubes following their own protocols. For TCRbeta analysis, collaborator samples were shipped as frozen whole blood, as isolated PBMCs, or as DNA extracted from either sample type. Turning to this clone: There is no known antigen for this receptor. Base qualities are not recorded, but no much larger clone differs from it by a single base.

The CDR3 sequence holds 12 residues, the cysteine and phenylalanine included. CDR3 DNA is the only sequence kept; it has 36 bases, read in frame from the first base. Via the germline V gene (reference sequence), CDR1 is LNHNV and CDR2 YYDKDF. V is cut by 1 base and J by 6 bases, and the space between the germline ends is 5 bases. Results the study describes overall, beyond this receptor: The amount of clinical and demographic metadata varied by source and participant and was provided uncurated.

The immunoSEQ Assay, a bias-controlled multiplex PCR, was used to amplify TCRbeta CDR3 regions from genomic DNA. As for the original processing: Nucleated cell counts per sample were estimated from amplification of reference gene primers within the assay. To quantify the absolute abundance of each unique TCRbeta CDR3 rearrangement, sequence reads were collapsed and filtered. For each sample, productive Simpson clonality was calculated by taking the square root of Simpson's diversity index across productive rearrangements. Here the immuneACCESS table is served through TCRdb, limited to in-frame sequences with V and J called. Missing clones are a known gap in these copies; in checked studies unresolved V genes cover under half, and the rest lacks a known reason. Clone size and V and J calls were adopted from that table, with D and trimming inferred from the DNA. This sample holds 150,000 or so clones; about 89% were observed only once. Of the sample, approximately 0.59% is held by the ten largest clones.

The TCR comes from a man aged 50 or older with acute or convalescent COVID-19. Sequencing input: peripheral blood. Recombination connected TRBV15 to TRBJ2-3; the best D guess is TRBD2, with 5 bases matching. The DNA reads as follows: TGTGCCACCAGCAGAGGAGGGGATACGCAGTATTTT. Its product reads: CATSRGGDTQYF.